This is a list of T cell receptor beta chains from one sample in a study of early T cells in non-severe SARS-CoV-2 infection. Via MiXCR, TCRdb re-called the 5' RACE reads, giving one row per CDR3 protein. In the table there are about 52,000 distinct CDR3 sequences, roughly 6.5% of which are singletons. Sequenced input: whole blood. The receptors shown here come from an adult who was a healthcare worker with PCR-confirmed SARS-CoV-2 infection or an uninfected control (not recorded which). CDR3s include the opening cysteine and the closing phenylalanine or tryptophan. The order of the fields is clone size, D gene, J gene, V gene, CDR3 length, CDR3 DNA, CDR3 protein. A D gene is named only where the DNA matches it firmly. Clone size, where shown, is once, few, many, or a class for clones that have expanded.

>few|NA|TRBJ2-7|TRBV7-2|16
TGTGCCAGCAGCTACCAGCCCCGGGTCCCTCCCAACGAGCAGTACTTC
CASSYQPRVPPNEQYF
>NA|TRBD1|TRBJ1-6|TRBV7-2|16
TGTGCCAGCAGCCTCCAGGGGGCGCTGAATAATTCACCCCTCCACTTT
CASSLQGALNNSPLHF
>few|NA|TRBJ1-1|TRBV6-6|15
TGTGCCAGCAGTTACGGGGTTGGTAGGAACACTGAAGCTTTCTTT
CASSYGVGRNTEAFF
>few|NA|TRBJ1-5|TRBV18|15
TGTGCCAGCTCTCTCGTCGGCCATCTGAATCAGCCCCAGCATTTT
CASSLVGHLNQPQHF
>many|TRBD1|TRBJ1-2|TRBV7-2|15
TGTGCCAGCAGCTTGGACAGGGGGCATAACTATGGCTACACCTTC
CASSLDRGHNYGYTF
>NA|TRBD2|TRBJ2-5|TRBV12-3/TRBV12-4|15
TGTGCCAGCCGATCCGGGAGGCAGTGGGGCGAGACCCAGTACTTC
CASRSGRQWGETQYF
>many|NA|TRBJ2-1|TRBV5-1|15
TGCGCCAGCAGCTTGGGAGTTGGGGGTATGAATGAGCAGTTCTTC
CASSLGVGGMNEQFF
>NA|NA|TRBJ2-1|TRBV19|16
TGTGCCAGTAGTATCTCTATACGACAGGTGTTCAATGAGCAGTTCTTC
CASSISIRQVFNEQFF
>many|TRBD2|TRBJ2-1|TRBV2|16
TGTGCCAGCAGCGAGGAGGGACTAGCGGCTTACAATGAGCAGTTCTTC
CASSEEGLAAYNEQFF
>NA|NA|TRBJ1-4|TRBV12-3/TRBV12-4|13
TGTGCCAGCAGTTTAGAAAGTTATGAAAAACTGTTTTTT
CASSLESYEKLFF
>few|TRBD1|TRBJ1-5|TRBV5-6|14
TGTGCCAGCAGTGGGAGCGGACAGGGGCCCTCCCAGCATTTT
CASSGSGQGPSQHF
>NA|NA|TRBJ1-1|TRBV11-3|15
TGTGCCAGCAGCTCTGCGACAGACGCGAACACTGAAGCTTTCTTT
CASSSATDANTEAFF
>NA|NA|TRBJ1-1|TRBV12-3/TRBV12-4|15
TGTGCCAGCAGTCGACGGACTAGGCTCGACACTGAAGCTTTCTTT
CASSRRTRLDTEAFF
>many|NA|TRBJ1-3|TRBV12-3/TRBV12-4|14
TGTGCCAGCAGTTTAGGGACCCAAGGGGCCACCATATATTTT
CASSLGTQGATIYF
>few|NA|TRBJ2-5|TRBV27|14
TGTGCCAGCAGTTTAATCGGGGGACAAGAGACCCAGTACTTC
CASSLIGGQETQYF
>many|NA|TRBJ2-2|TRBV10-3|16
TGTGCCATCATAGACTCGCCTTTGCAGAACACCGGGGAGCTGTTTTTT
CAIIDSPLQNTGELFF
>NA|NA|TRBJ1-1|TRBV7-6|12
TGTGCCAGCAGCCCAATTAGCACTGAAGCTTTCTTT
CASSPISTEAFF
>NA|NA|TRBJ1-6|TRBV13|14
TGTGCCAGCAGCTCGGACAGCGGGAATTCACCCCTCCACTTT
CASSSDSGNSPLHF
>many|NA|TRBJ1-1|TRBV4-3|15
TGCGCCAGCAGCCAAGGAGGGGGGATGAACACTGAAGCTTTCTTT
CASSQGGGMNTEAFF
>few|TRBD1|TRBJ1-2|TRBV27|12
TGTGCCAGCAGTTACAGGGGCGCGGGCTACACCTTC
CASSYRGAGYTF
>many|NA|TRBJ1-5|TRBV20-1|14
TGCAGTGCCAGGGCGGGGAGTAGCAATCAGCCCCAGCATTTT
CSARAGSSNQPQHF
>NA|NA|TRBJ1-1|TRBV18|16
TGTGCCAGCTCACCGAACGACAAGCTCAGGAACACTGAAGCTTTCTTT
CASSPNDKLRNTEAFF
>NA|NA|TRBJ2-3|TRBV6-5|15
TGTGCCAGCAGAATGGACCGAGTAAGCACAGATACGCAGTATTTT
CASRMDRVSTDTQYF
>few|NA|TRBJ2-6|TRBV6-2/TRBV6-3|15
TGTGCCAGCAGCAAGCCGGGGATAGGGGCCAACGTCCTGACTTTC
CASSKPGIGANVLTF
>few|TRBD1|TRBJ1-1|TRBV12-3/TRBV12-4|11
TGTGCCAGCAGTATCAGGGGGCTCGCTTTCTTT
CASSIRGLAFF
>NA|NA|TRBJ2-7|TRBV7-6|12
TGTGCCAGCAGCCTGCGGGACCACGAGCAGTACTTC
CASSLRDHEQYF
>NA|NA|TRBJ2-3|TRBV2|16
TGTGCCAGCAGTGGAATTGGGGGGCGTGGCACAGATACGCAGTATTTT
CASSGIGGRGTDTQYF
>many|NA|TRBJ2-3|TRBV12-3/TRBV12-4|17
TGTGCCAGCAGTTTGATTGAGGGGTACTCTAGCACAGATACGCAGTATTTT
CASSLIEGYSSTDTQYF
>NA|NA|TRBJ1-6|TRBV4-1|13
TGCGCCAGCAGCCATGGGGAAAATTCACCCCTCCACTTT
CASSHGENSPLHF
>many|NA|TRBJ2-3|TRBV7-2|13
TGTGCCAGCAGCTTAGCGCTTCCAGATACGCAGTATTTT
CASSLALPDTQYF
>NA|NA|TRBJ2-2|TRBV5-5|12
TGTGCCAGCAGCTTTCGTTCCGGGGAGCTGTTTTTT
CASSFRSGELFF
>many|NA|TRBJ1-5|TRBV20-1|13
TGCAGTGCGATTAAATCTCTGGGTCAGCCCCAGCATTTT
CSAIKSLGQPQHF
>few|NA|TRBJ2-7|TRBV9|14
TGTGCCAGCAGCGTCAAGTGGGACCCCTACGAGCAGTACTTC
CASSVKWDPYEQYF
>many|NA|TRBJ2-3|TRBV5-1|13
TGCGCCAGCCGACCGGCGGGGAGGTATACGCAGTATTTT
CASRPAGRYTQYF
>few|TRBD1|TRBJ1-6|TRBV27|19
TGTGCCAGCCTTCAGACCCGGACCGGGACAGGGATCTATAATTCACCCCTCCACTTT
CASLQTRTGTGIYNSPLHF
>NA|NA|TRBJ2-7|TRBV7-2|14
TGTGCCAGCAGCACGCGCAGGGTCCCCTACGAGCAGTACTTC
CASSTRRVPYEQYF
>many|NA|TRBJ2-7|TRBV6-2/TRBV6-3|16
TGTGCCAGCAGTTACCGCGGACTACCCCTCGTTGGCGAGCAGTACTTC
CASSYRGLPLVGEQYF
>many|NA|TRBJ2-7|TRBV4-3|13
TGCGCCAGCAGCCTCGAACAGGGTGTCGAGCAGTACTTC
CASSLEQGVEQYF
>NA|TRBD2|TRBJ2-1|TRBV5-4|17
TGTGCCAGCAGTCTCACTAGCGGGGGGGCCTCGTGGCGGGAGCAGTTCTTC
CASSLTSGGASWREQFF
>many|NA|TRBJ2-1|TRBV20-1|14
TGCAGTGTTCACGGGGCAGGGAGGAAGAATGAGCAGTTCTTC
CSVHGAGRKNEQFF
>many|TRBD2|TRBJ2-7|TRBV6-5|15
TGTGCCAGCACCCAATTTAGCGGGGCCTCCTACGAGCAGTACTTC
CASTQFSGASYEQYF
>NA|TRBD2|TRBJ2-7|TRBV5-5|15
TGTGCCAGCAGGATCGGCCTTAGCGGGGACTACGAGCAGTACTTC
CASRIGLSGDYEQYF
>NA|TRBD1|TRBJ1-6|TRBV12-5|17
TGTGCTAGTGGTTTGGCCGGGACAGGGACTTTCAATTCACCCCTCCACTTT
CASGLAGTGTFNSPLHF
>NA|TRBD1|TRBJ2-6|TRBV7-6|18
TGTGCCAGCAGCAAGACAGGGAACCCCCTTTCTGGGGCCAACGTCCTGACTTTC
CASSKTGNPLSGANVLTF
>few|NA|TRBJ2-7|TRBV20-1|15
TGCAGTGCTAGAGCAGGACAGGGAGGGAGATACGAGCAGTACTTC
CSARAGQGGRYEQYF
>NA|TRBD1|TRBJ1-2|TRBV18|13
TGTGCCAGCTCGCCCGGGACAGGGAATGGCTACACCTTC
CASSPGTGNGYTF
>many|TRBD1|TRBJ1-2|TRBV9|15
TGTGCCAGCAGCAATGAGTTCGACAGGGGTAATGGCTACACCTTC
CASSNEFDRGNGYTF
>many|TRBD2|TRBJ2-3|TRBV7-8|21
TGTGCCAGCAGCTTAGTGGGACTAGCGGGGGGGCGGTCTCTATCAACAGATACGCAGTATTTT
CASSLVGLAGGRSLSTDTQYF
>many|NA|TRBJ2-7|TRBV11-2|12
TGTGCCAGCAGCTCGGGCATAAGCGAGCAGTACTTC
CASSSGISEQYF
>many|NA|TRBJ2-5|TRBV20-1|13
TGCAGTGCTGGGGCTGGGGTACAAGAGACCCAGTACTTC
CSAGAGVQETQYF
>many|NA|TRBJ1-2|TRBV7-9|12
TGTGCCAGCAGCTTAGCAGGCTATGGCTACACCTTC
CASSLAGYGYTF
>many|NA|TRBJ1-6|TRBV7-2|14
TGTGCCAGCGGACTTCCAGGGCCCAATTCACCCCTCCACTTT
CASGLPGPNSPLHF
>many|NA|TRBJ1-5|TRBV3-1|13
TGTGCCAGCAGCCTAGTGAGCAATCAGCCCCAGCATTTT
CASSLVSNQPQHF
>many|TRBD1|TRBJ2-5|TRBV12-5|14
TGTGCTAGTGGTGGGGACAGTTTAGGAGAGACCCAGTACTTC
CASGGDSLGETQYF